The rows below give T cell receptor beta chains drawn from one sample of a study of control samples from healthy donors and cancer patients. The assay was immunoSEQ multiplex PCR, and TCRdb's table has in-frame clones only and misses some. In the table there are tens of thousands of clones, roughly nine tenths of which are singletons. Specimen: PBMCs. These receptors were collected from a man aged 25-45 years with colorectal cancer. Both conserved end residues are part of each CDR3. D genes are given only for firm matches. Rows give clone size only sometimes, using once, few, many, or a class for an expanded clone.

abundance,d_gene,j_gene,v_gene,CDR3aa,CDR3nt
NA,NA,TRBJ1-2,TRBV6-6,CASTRGVGGYTF,TGTGCCAGCACCCGGGGCGTAGGTGGCTACACCTTC
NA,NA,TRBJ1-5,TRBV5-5,CASSPRVALGQPQHF,TGTGCCAGCAGCCCCAGGGTGGCCCTGGGGCAGCCCCAGCATTTT
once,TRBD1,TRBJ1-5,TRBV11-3,CASSPDRDSNQPQHF,TGTGCCAGCAGCCCCGACAGGGATAGCAATCAGCCCCAGCATTTT
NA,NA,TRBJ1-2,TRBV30,CAWSVQVGYGYTF,TGTGCCTGGAGTGTACAAGTCGGGTATGGCTACACCTTC
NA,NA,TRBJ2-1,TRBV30,CASRSYNEQFF,TGTGCCTCTCGGTCCTACAATGAGCAGTTCTTC
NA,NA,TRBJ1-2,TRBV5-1,CASSLAEAGYRTNYGYTF,TGCGCCAGCAGCTTGGCCGAGGCAGGTTACCGTACTAACTATGGCTACACCTTC
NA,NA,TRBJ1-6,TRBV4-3,CASSRRTQGSELNSPLHF,TGCGCCAGCAGCCGAAGAACGCAGGGGTCAGAATTGAATTCACCCCTCCACTTT
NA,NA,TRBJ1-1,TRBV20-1,CSAGLETEAFF,TGCAGTGCTGGACTGGAGACTGAAGCTTTCTTT
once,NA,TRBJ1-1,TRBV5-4,CASSSTGNTEAFF,TGTGCCAGCAGCTCCACAGGGAACACTGAAGCTTTCTTT
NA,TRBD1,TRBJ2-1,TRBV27,CASSTGANEQFF,TGTGCCAGCAGTACAGGGGCCAATGAGCAGTTCTTC
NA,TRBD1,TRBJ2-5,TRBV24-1,CATSDLQTGVETQYF,TGTGCCACCAGTGATTTGCAAACAGGGGTAGAGACCCAGTACTTC
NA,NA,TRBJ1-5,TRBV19,CASRGTGRTNQPQHF,TGTGCCAGTAGGGGGACCGGACGGACTAATCAGCCCCAGCATTTT
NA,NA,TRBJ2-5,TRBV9,CASSSQTGGETQYF,TGTGCCAGCAGCTCCCAGACAGGAGGAGAGACCCAGTACTTC
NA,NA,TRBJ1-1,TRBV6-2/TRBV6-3,CASSRWGRGAKTEAFF,TGTGCCAGCAGTCGCTGGGGCAGGGGCGCGAAAACTGAAGCTTTCTTT
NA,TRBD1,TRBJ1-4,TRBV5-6,CASSPSGGGEKLFF,TGTGCCAGCAGCCCCTCAGGGGGGGGTGAAAAACTGTTTTTT
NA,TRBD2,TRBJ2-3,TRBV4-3,CASSQVAGDTTDTQYF,TGCGCCAGCAGCCAAGTAGCGGGGGACACCACAGATACGCAGTATTTT
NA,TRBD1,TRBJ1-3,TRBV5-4,CASSFGTGRDTIYF,TGTGCCAGCAGCTTCGGGACAGGGAGAGACACCATATATTTT
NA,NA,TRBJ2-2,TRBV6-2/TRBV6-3,CASSYIRNTGELFF,TGTGCCAGCAGTTACATCAGGAACACCGGGGAGCTGTTTTTT
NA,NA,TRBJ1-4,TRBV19,CASSEQGRRREKLFF,TGTGCCAGTAGTGAGCAGGGTAGACGTCGGGAAAAACTGTTTTTT
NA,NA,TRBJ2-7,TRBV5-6,CASSLVGREYEQYF,TGTGCCAGCAGCTTGGTAGGCAGGGAATACGAGCAGTACTTC
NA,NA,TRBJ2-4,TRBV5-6,CASSGRARAKNIQYF,TGTGCCAGCAGCGGCAGGGCTAGAGCCAAAAACATTCAGTACTTC
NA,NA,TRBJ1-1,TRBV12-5,CASGFSLRENEYAEAFF,TGTGCTAGTGGGTTCTCCCTCCGGGAAAACGAATACGCTGAAGCTTTCTTT
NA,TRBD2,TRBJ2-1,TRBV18,CASSTSGGNEQFF,TGTGCCAGCTCCACTAGCGGGGGTAATGAGCAGTTCTTC
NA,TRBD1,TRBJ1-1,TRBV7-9,CASSLHNPGQVNTEAFF,TGTGCCAGCAGTCTACATAATCCGGGACAGGTTAACACTGAAGCTTTCTTT
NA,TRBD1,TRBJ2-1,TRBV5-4,CASSLREGGWINEQFF,TGTGCCAGCAGCTTGCGAGAAGGGGGCTGGATCAATGAGCAGTTCTTC
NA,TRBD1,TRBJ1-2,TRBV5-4,CAGSLQGGDYGYTF,TGTGCCGGCAGCTTGCAGGGGGGAGACTATGGCTACACCTTC
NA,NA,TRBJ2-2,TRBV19,CASSIEGMTGELFF,TGTGCCAGTAGTATAGAGGGGATGACCGGGGAGCTGTTTTTT
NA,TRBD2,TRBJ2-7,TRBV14,CASSQAGGAYEQYF,TGTGCCAGCAGCCAAGCCGGGGGGGCCTACGAGCAGTACTTC
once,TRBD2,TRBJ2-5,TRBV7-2,CASSFQAGGGEETQYF,TGTGCCAGCAGCTTCCAAGCGGGGGGCGGGGAGGAGACCCAGTACTTC
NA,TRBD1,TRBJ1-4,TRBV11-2,CASSLGGGTGAPGNEKLFF,TGTGCCAGCAGCTTAGGTGGCGGGACAGGGGCGCCGGGTAATGAAAAACTGTTTTTT
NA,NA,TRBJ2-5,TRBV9,CASSVVGGKETQYF,TGTGCCAGCAGCGTAGTTGGGGGTAAAGAGACCCAGTACTTC
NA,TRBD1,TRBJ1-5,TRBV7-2,CASSPRGQGNQPQHF,TGTGCCAGCAGCCCGAGGGGGCAGGGGAATCAGCCCCAGCATTTT
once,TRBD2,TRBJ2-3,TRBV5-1,CASSTRTSEGDTQYF,TGCGCCAGCAGCACTAGGACTAGCGAGGGGGATACGCAGTATTTT
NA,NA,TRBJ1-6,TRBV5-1,CASSLRVSGHSSYNSPLHF,TGCGCCAGCAGCTTGAGGGTGTCAGGGCACAGCTCCTATAATTCACCCCTCCACTTT
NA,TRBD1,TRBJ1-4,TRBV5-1,CASSPRTGSHEKLFF,TGCGCCAGCAGCCCCCGGACAGGGAGCCATGAAAAACTGTTTTTT
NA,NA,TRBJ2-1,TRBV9,CASSVDVAIAYNEQFF,TGTGCCAGCAGCGTAGACGTAGCTATCGCCTACAATGAGCAGTTCTTC
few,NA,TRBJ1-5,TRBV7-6,CASSLAYGSPQHF,TGTGCCAGCAGCTTAGCGTACGGGTCGCCCCAGCATTTT
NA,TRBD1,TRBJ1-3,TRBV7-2,CASSLGTGAGNTIYF,TGTGCCAGCAGCTTAGGGACAGGGGCTGGAAACACCATATATTTT
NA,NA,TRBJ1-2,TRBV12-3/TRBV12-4,CASSSQGPYGYTF,TGTGCCAGCAGTTCTCAGGGTCCCTATGGCTACACCTTC